The text below deals with one T cell receptor (beta chain). This sample is drawn from a study of blood T cell repertoires in COVID-19. About the study: The United States, Italy and Spain provided the acute and convalescent COVID-19 samples. The analysed material was cDNA or gDNA that came from T cells, B-cell-depleted T cells, or PBMCs.

Authors' data handling: Reference gene primer amplification gave estimated nucleated cell counts. This table comes from immunoSEQ multiplex PCR, and its TCRdb copy is limited to in-frame clones, with some not included. V, J and clone size reflect that table, while D and trimming were determined from the DNA. The sample holds approximately 120,000 clones, approximately 84% seen once. Trimming cost V 5 bases and J 5 bases; bases outside gene matches: 5. The germline V gene encodes CDR1 SGHNT and CDR2 YENEEA. This CDR3 region has 13 residues. This sequence was found in a woman aged 45 to 65 who had recovered from COVID-19. The V and J genes are TRBV11-3 and TRBJ1-1, with TRBD1 identical over 7 bases. The sample consisted of peripheral blood. The CDR3 DNA reads TGTGCCAGCAGCCGAGAACAGGGGACTGAAGCTTTCTTT. It codes for CASSREQGTEAFF.